The rows below give T cell receptor beta chains drawn from one sample of a study of T cell responses to AZD1222 COVID-19 vaccine. The method was immunoSEQ multiplex PCR; TCRdb's version includes in-frame clones alone and lacks a portion of them. The sample has roughly 100,000 clones, roughly 82% seen once. Sequencing used peripheral blood, obtained on day 0 of AZD1222 vaccination. These receptors all come from an adult in good health. Both conserved end residues are part of each CDR3. Each record gives: CDR3 DNA, CDR3 protein, V gene, D gene, clone size, J gene. A D gene is named only where the DNA matches it firmly. Not all rows give a size; the values are once, few, many and, for expanded clones, a class.

TGCAGTGCTAGTCTCGGGGTCGGGGGAGCTTTCTTT	CSASLGVGGAFF	TRBV20-1	.	.	TRBJ1-1
TGTGCCAGCAGCTTGAAGGCAACGGGTGGTAATGAGCAGTTCTTC	CASSLKATGGNEQFF	TRBV5-4	.	.	TRBJ2-1
TGCGCCAGCAGCTCAGGTGCGGGGAGCTACGAGCAGTACTTC	CASSSGAGSYEQYF	TRBV5-1	.	.	TRBJ2-7
TGTGCCAGCAGCCCTCATCCCGGCTACGAGCAGTACTTC	CASSPHPGYEQYF	TRBV5-4	.	.	TRBJ2-7
TGTGCCAGCAGCTTAAGGGAGGGGGAGACCCAGTACTTC	CASSLREGETQYF	TRBV7-3	TRBD2	few	TRBJ2-5
TGTGCCAGCAGTAGACATGAGGATGAGCAGTTCTTC	CASSRHEDEQFF	TRBV6-5	.	.	TRBJ2-1
TGCGCCAGCAGCTTGGTCGGGGAGGGAGAGACCCAGTACTTC	CASSLVGEGETQYF	TRBV5-1	TRBD2	.	TRBJ2-5
TGCGCCAGCAGCTTGGAGGGCAGAAACTATGGCTACACCTTC	CASSLEGRNYGYTF	TRBV5-1	.	.	TRBJ1-2
TGTGCCAGCAGGTATACAGGGGGCGGATATGGCTACACCTTC	CASRYTGGGYGYTF	TRBV6-5	TRBD1	.	TRBJ1-2
TGTGCCAGCAGCTTATTAAAGGGATACCTAGTGAGCTACACCTTC	CASSLLKGYLVSYTF	TRBV5-6	.	.	TRBJ1-2
TGCGCCAGCAGCCAAGAGGGGGGCTTCGAGCAGTACTTC	CASSQEGGFEQYF	TRBV4-1	.	.	TRBJ2-7
TGTGCCAGCAGCCAAGAGTCCTTAGGGGTAGGGGCTAACTATGGCTACACCTTC	CASSQESLGVGANYGYTF	TRBV3-1/TRBV3-2	.	.	TRBJ1-2
TGTGCCAGCAGCCGTGGACATGTAGAGGAGCAGTACTTC	CASSRGHVEEQYF	TRBV7-3	.	.	TRBJ2-7
TGTGCCAGTAGTATTTGGTTGGCGGTAGGAAACCAGCCCCAGCATTTT	CASSIWLAVGNQPQHF	TRBV19	.	.	TRBJ1-5
TGTGCCAGCTCTCGGGGAATGGGCACCGGGGAGCTGTTTTTT	CASSRGMGTGELFF	TRBV18	.	.	TRBJ2-2
TGTGCCAGCAGCTCCGCCGCCACACAGGGTTCCTACGAGCAGTACTTC	CASSSAATQGSYEQYF	TRBV5-5	.	.	TRBJ2-7
TGTGCCACCTGGGACGGAAATAACTATGGCTACACCTTC	CATWDGNNYGYTF	TRBV10-3	.	.	TRBJ1-2
TGCGCCAGCAGCCCGGGGACGGGGGTTTATGGCTACACCTTC	CASSPGTGVYGYTF	TRBV4-1	.	medium-sized	TRBJ1-2
TGTGCCAGCAGTTTTGGCGGTAACACCGGGGAGCTGTTTTTT	CASSFGGNTGELFF	TRBV27	.	.	TRBJ2-2
TGTGCCAGCGGTCTGAGGGCCTTGACTAACTATGGCTACACCTTC	CASGLRALTNYGYTF	TRBV27	.	.	TRBJ1-2
TGTGCCAGCAGTGAGACAGGGGGCTATGGCTACACCTTC	CASSETGGYGYTF	TRBV2	TRBD1	few	TRBJ1-2
TGTGCCAGCAGTTACTCGACAGGGCCCTACGAGCAGTACTTC	CASSYSTGPYEQYF	TRBV6-5	TRBD1	once	TRBJ2-7
TGTGCCATCGGCCAACAGGGGAGGGTCAATGAGCAGTTCTTC	CAIGQQGRVNEQFF	TRBV15	.	.	TRBJ2-1
TGCGCCAGCAGCCAAGCGACTAGCGGGGGGCTTGGTGAGCAGTTCTTC	CASSQATSGGLGEQFF	TRBV4-3	TRBD2	.	TRBJ2-1
TGCGCCAGCAGCCCCGGGACAGGCCGAGTTTCCTACGAGCAGTACTTC	CASSPGTGRVSYEQYF	TRBV5-1	TRBD1	.	TRBJ2-7
TGTGCCAGCAGTGTAAGAGGGTTCCCCCCTGATACGCAGTATTTT	CASSVRGFPPDTQYF	TRBV11-2	.	.	TRBJ2-3
TGCAGCGTACTAACAGGGGGCGATGGCTACACCTTC	CSVLTGGDGYTF	TRBV29-1	TRBD1	.	TRBJ1-2
TGTGCCATCAGTGGGGGGGGAGGAGGTTTCGGTTCACCCCTCCACTTT	CAISGGGGGFGSPLHF	TRBV10-3	.	.	TRBJ1-6
TGTGCCAGCAGTTTGGGTTGGAACACTGAAGCTTTCTTT	CASSLGWNTEAFF	TRBV12-3/TRBV12-4	.	once	TRBJ1-1
TGTGCCAGTAGTATGAGGTCACTGACAGGGCAGTGGACTGAAGCTTTCTTT	CASSMRSLTGQWTEAFF	TRBV19	TRBD1	.	TRBJ1-1
TGTGCCAGCAGCTTAGACCAGGGCATCTACGAGCAGTACTTC	CASSLDQGIYEQYF	TRBV7-2	.	.	TRBJ2-7
TGTGCCAGCAGTGACTCAGCAGGCTATGGCTACACCTTC	CASSDSAGYGYTF	TRBV2	.	.	TRBJ1-2
TGTGCCAGTAGGATGGGGGGTAACAATCAGCCCCAGCATTTT	CASRMGGNNQPQHF	TRBV19	.	.	TRBJ1-5
TGTGCCAGCAGTCCGAGGGTGGCGGGGGAGACAGATACGCAGTATTTT	CASSPRVAGETDTQYF	TRBV6-2/TRBV6-3	TRBD2	.	TRBJ2-3
TGTGCCACCAGCCGGGGGGGCCAAGAGACCCAGTACTTC	CATSRGGQETQYF	TRBV24-1	TRBD2	few	TRBJ2-5
TGTGCCTGGAGTTACTCCGCGGGACAGGACCCCTACGAGCAGTACTTC	CAWSYSAGQDPYEQYF	TRBV30	TRBD1	.	TRBJ2-7
TGTGCCAGCAGCTTACAGGGTGAAAAACTGTTTTTT	CASSLQGEKLFF	TRBV2	.	.	TRBJ1-4
TGTGCCAGTAGTCGGGGAGTGAACACCGGGGAGCTGTTTTTT	CASSRGVNTGELFF	TRBV19	.	.	TRBJ2-2
TGTGCCAGCTCACCCGAACCCTTTACACCCCTCCACTTT	CASSPEPFTPLHF	TRBV18	.	.	TRBJ1-6
TGTGCCAGTAGTATAGGGCAGGGGAACGAGCAGTACTTC	CASSIGQGNEQYF	TRBV19	.	once	TRBJ2-7